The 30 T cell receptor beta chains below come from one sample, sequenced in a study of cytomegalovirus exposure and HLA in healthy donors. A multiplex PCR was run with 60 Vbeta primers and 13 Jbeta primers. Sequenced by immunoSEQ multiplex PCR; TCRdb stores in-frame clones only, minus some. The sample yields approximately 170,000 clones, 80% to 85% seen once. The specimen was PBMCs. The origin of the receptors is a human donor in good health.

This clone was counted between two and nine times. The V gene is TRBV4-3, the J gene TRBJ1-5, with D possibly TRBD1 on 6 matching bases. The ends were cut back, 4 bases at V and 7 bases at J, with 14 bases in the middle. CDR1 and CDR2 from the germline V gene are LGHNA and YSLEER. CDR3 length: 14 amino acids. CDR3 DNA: TGCGCCAGCAGCCGAGGGACACAAATACAGCCCCAGCATTTT. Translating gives CASSRGTQIQPQHF.

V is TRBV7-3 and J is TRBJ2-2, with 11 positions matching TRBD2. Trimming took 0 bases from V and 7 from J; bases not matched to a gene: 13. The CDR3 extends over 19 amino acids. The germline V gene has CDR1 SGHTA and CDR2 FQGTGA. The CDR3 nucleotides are TGTGCCAGCAGCTTAACTGGGGTAGCGGGGGGGCCTTCGATCGGGGAGCTGTTTTTT. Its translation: CASSLTGVAGGPSIGELFF.

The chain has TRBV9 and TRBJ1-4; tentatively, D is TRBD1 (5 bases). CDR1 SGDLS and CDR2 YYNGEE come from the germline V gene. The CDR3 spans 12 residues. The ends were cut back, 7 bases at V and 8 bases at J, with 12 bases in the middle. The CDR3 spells CASGGRGEKLFF. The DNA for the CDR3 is TGTGCCAGCGGGGGGAGAGGCGAAAAACTGTTTTTT.

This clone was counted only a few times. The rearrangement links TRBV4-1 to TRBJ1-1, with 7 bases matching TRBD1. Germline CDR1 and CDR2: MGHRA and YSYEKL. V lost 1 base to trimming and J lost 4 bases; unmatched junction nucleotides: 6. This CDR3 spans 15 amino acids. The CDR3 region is CASSQVLAGGTEAFF. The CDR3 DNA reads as TGCGCCAGCAGCCAAGTTTTAGCAGGGGGCACTGAAGCTTTCTTT.

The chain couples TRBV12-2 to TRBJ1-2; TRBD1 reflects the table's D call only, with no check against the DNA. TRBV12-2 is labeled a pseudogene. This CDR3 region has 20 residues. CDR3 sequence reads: CASRLMGRGSKSGGNYGYTF. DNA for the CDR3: TGTGCAAGTCGCTTAATGGGTAGGGGCAGCAAGTCAGGCGGTAACTATGGCTACACCTTC.

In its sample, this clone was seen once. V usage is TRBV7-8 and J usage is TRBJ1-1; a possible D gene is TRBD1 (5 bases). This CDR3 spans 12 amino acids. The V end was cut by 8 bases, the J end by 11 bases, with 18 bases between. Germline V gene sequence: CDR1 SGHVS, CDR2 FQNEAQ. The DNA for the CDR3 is TGTGCCAGCGGCGGGGGGGGAAGCGCGGCTTTCTTT. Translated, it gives CASGGGGSAAFF.

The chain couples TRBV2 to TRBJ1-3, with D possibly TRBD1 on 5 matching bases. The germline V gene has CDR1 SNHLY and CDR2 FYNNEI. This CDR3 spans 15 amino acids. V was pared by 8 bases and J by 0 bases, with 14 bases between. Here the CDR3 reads CASGGGLSSGNTIYF. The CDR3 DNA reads TGTGCCAGCGGGGGAGGGCTGAGCTCTGGAAACACCATATATTTT.

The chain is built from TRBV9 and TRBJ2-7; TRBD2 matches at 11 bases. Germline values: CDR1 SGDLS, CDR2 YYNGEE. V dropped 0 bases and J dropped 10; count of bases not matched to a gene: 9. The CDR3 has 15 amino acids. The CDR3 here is CASSVDPSGGLEQYF. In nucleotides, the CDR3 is TGTGCCAGCAGCGTAGATCCTAGCGGGGGGCTCGAACAGTACTTC.

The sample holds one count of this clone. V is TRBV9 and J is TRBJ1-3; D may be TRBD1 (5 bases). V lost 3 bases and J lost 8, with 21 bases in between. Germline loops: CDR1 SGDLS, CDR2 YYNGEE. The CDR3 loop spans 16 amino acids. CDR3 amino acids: CASSAQGASPGDTIYF. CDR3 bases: TGTGCCAGCAGCGCTCAAGGGGCAAGTCCCGGAGACACCATATATTTT.

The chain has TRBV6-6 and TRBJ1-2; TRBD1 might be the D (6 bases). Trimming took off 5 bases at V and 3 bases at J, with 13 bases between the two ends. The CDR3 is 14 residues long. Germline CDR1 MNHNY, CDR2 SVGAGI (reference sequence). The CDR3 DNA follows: TGTGCCAGCAGTCACCGGGACAATGACTATGGCTACACCTTC. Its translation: CASSHRDNDYGYTF.

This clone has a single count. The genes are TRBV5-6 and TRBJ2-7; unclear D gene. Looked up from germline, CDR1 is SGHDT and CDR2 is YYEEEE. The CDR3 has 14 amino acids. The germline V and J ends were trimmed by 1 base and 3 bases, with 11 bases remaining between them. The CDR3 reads CASSLSLPGYEQYF. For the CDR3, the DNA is TGTGCCAGCAGCTTGTCTTTACCGGGCTACGAGCAGTACTTC.

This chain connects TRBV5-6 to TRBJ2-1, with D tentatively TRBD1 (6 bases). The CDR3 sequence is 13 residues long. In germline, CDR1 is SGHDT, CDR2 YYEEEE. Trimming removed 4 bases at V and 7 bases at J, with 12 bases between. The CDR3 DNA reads TGTGCCAGCAGCAGCAGGGGTTGGAATGAGCAGTTCTTC. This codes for CASSSRGWNEQFF.

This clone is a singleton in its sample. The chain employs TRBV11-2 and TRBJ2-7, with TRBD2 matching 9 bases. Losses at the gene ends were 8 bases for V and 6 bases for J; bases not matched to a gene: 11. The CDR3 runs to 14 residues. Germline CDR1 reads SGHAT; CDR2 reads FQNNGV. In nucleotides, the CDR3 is TGTGCCAGCCCCCCGCAGCGGGGGGTGATCGAGCAGTACTTC. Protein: CASPPQRGVIEQYF.

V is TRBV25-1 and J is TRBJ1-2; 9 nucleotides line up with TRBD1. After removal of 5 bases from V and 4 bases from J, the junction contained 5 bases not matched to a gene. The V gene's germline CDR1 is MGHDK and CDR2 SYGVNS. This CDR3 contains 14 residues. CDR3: CASSSTTGGYGYTF. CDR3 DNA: TGTGCCAGCAGTTCGACGACAGGGGGCTATGGCTACACCTTC.

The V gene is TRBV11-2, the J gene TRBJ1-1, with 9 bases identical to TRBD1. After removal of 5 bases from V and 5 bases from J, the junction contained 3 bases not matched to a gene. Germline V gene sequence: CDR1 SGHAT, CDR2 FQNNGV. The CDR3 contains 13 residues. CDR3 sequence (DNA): TGTGCCAGCAGCACCGGGACAGGGACTGAAGCTTTCTTT. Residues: CASSTGTGTEAFF.

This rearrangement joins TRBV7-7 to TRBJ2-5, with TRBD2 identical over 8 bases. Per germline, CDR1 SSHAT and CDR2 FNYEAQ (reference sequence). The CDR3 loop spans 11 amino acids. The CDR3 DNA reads TGTGCTAGCGGGGCAGTAGGGACCCAGTACTTC. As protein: CASGAVGTQYF.

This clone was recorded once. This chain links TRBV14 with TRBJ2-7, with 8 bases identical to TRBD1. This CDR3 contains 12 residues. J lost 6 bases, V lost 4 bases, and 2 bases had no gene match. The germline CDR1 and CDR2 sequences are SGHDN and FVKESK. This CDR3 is CASSRTGIEQYF. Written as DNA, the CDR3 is TGTGCCAGCAGCCGGACAGGGATCGAGCAGTACTTC.

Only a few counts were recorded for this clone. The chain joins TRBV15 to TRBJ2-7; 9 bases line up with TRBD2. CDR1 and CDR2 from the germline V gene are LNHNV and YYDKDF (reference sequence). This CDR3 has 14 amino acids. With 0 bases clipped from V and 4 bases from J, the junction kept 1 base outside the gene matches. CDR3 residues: CATSRERGGYEQYF. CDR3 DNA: TGTGCCACCAGCAGAGAGCGGGGGGGTTACGAGCAGTACTTC.

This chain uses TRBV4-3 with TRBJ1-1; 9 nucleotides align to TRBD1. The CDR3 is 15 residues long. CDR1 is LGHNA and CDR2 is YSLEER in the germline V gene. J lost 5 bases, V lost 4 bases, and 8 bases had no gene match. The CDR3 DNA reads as TGCGCCAGCAGCCGACCCGGGACAGGGTGGACTGAAGCTTTCTTT. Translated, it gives CASSRPGTGWTEAFF.

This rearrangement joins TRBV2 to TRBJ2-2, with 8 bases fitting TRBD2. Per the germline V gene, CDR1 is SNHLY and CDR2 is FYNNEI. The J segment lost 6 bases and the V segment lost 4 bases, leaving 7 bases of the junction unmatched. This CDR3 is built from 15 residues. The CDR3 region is CASSVGGGYAGELFF. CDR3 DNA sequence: TGTGCCAGCAGTGTTGGCGGGGGGTACGCCGGGGAGCTGTTTTTT.

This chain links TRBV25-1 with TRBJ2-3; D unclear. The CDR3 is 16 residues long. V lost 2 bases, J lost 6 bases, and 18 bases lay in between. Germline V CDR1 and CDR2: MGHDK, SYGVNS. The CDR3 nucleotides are TGTGCCAGCAGTGAACCCCCGACCTCTCACAGTGATACGCAGTATTTT. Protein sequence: CASSEPPTSHSDTQYF.

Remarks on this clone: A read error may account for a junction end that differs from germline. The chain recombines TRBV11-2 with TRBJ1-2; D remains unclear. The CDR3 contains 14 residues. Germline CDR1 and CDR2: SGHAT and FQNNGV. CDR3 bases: TGTGCCAGCAGGAGTCACGGTGCTAACTATGGCTACCCCTTC. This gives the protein CASRSHGANYGYPF.

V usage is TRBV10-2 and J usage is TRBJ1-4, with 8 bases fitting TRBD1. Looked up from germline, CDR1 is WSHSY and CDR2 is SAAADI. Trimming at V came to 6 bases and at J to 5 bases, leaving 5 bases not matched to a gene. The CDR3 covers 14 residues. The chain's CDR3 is CASSDRGPNEKLFF. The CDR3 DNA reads TGCGCCAGCAGCGACAGGGGACCGAATGAAAAACTGTTTTTT.

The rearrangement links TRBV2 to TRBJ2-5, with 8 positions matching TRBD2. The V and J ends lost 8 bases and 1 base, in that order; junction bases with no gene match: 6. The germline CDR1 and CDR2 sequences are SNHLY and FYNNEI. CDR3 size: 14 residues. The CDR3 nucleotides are TGTGCCAGCCGTCCTAGCGGGCCCCAAGAGACCCAGTACTTC. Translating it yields CASRPSGPQETQYF.

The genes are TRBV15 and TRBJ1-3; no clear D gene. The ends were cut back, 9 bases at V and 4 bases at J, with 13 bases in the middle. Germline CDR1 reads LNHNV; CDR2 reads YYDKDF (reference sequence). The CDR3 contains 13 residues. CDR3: CATLGDSGNTIYF. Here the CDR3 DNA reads TGTGCCACTTTGGGAGACTCAGGAAACACCATATATTTT. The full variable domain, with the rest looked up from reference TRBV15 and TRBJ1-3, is DAMVIQNPRYQVTQFGKPVTLSCSQTLNHNVMYWYQQKSSQAPKLLFHYYDKDFNNEADTPDNFQSRRPNTSFCFLDIRSPGLGDTAMYLCATLGDSGNTIYFGEGSWLTVV.

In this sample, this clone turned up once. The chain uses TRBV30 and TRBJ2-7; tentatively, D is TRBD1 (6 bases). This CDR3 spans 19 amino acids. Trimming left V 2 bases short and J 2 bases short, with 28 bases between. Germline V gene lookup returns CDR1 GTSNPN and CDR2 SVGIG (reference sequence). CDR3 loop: CAWSPCLAGDEFVPYEQYF. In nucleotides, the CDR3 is TGTGCCTGGAGTCCCTGTTTGGCAGGGGACGAATTCGTTCCCTACGAGCAGTACTTC.

The CDR3 region is CASSTGGAFQPQHF. The CDR3 DNA follows: TGTGCCAGCAGTACAGGGGGCGCCTTTCAGCCCCAGCATTTT. J is TRBJ1-5 and V is TRBV2; 9 positions match TRBD1. Germline V CDR1 and CDR2: SNHLY, FYNNEI. Trimming took 5 bases from V and 6 from J; bases not matched to a gene: 5. The CDR3 runs 14 residues.

This chain's CDR3 is CASSLVQSYGYTF. The CDR3 DNA sequence: TGTGCCAGCAGCTTAGTACAGAGCTATGGCTACACCTTC. The V and J genes are TRBV7-9 and TRBJ1-2; D is undetermined. The CDR3 spans 13 residues. The germline V gene encodes CDR1 SEHNR and CDR2 FQNEAQ (reference sequence). Trimming removed 1 base at V and 4 bases at J, with 7 bases between.

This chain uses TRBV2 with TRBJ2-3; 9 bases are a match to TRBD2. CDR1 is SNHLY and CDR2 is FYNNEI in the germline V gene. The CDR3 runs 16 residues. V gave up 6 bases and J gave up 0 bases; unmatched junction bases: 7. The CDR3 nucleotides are TGTGCCAGCAGAGCCGGGACTAGCACAAGCACAGATACGCAGTATTTT. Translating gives CASRAGTSTSTDTQYF. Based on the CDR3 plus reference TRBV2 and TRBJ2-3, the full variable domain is EPEVTQTPSHQVTQMGQEVILRCVPISNHLYFYWYRQILGQKVEFLVSFYNNEISEKSEIFDDQFSVERPDGSNFTLKIRSTKLEDSAMYFCASRAGTSTSTDTQYFGPGTRLTVL.

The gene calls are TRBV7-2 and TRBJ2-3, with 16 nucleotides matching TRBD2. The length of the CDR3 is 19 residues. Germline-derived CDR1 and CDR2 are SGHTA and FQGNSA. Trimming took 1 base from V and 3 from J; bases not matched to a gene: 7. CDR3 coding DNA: TGTGCCAGCAGCTTAGTCCCGGGACTAGCGGGGGGGCCTACAGATACGCAGTATTTT. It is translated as CASSLVPGLAGGPTDTQYF.